Reported below is one TCR beta chain. RNA amounts of roughly 0.45 to 1 ug underwent reverse transcription with random hexamers. Using its own MiXCR run on the immunoSEQ multiplex PCR reads, TCRdb lists one record per CDR3 protein. Among about 180,000 distinct CDR3 sequences listed, approximately 94% were seen once. This sample is part of a study of CD8 T cells in Susac syndrome. The V end lost 1 base, the J end lost 10 bases, and 23 bases lay between the germline ends. The germline V gene has CDR1 DFQATT and CDR2 SNEGSKA (reference sequence). This CDR3 spans 16 amino acids. V usage is TRBV20-1 and J usage is TRBJ2-1; D might be TRBD2 (6 bases). This sequence was found in a human donor with Susac syndrome. Sequenced sample: CD4+ T cells from PBMCs. The CDR3 loop is CSARAVGGFARWEQFF. The CDR3 DNA sequence: TGCAGTGCTAGAGCAGTGGGGGGATTTGCCCGGTGGGAGCAGTTCTTC.